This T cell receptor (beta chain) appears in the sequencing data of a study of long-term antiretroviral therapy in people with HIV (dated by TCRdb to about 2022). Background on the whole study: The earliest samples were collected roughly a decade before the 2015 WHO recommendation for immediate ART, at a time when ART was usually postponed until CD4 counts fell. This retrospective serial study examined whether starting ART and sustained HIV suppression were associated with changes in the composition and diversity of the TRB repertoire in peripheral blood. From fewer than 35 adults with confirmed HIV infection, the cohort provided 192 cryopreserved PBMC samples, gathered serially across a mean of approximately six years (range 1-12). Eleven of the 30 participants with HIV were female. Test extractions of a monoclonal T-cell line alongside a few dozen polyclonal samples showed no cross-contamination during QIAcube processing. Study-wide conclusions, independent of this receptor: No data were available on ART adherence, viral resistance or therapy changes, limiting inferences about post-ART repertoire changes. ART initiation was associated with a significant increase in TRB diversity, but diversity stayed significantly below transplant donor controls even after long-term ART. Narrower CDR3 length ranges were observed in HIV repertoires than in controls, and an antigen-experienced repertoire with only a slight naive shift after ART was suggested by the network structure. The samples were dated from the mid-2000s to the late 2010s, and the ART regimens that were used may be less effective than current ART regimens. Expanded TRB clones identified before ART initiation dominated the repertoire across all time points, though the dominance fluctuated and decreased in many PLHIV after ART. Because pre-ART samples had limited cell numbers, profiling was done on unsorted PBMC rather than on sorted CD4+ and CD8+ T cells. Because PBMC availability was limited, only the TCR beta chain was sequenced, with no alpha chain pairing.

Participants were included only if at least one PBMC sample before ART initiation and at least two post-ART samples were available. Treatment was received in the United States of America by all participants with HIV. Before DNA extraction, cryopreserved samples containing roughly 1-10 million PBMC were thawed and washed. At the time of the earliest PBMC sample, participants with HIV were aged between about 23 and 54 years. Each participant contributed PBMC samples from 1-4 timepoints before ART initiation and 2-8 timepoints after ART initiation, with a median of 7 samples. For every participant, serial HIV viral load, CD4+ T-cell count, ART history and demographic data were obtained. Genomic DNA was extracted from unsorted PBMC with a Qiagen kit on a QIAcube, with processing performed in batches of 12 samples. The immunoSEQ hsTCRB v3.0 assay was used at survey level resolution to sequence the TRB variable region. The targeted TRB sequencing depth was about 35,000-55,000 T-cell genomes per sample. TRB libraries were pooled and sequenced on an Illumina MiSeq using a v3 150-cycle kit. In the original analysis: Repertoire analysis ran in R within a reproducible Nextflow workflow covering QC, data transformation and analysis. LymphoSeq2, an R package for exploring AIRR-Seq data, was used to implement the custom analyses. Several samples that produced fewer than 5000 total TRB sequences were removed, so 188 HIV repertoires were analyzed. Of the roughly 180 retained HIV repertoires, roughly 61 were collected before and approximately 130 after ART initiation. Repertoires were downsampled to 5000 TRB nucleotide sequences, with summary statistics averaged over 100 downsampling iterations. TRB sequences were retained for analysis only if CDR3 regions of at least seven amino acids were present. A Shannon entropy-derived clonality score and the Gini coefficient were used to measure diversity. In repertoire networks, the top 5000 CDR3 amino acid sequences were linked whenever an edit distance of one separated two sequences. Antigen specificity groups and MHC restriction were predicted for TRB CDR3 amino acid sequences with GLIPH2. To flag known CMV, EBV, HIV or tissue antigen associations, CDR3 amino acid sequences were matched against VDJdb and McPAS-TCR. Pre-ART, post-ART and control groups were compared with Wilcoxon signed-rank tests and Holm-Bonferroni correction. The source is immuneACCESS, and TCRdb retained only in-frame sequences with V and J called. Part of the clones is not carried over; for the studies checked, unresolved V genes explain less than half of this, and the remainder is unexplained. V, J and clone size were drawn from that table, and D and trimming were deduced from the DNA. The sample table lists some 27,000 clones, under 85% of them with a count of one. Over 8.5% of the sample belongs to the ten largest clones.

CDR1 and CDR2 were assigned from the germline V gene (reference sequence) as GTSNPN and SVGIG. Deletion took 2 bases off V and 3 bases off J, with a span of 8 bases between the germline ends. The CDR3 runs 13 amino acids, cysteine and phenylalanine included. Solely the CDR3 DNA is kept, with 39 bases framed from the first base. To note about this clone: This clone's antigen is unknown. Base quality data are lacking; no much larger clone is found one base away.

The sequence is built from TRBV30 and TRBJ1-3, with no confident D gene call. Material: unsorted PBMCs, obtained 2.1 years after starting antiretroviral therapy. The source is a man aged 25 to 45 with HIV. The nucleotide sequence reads TGTGCCTGGAGTTACGGGATTGGAAACACCATATATTTT. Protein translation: CAWSYGIGNTIYF.